This is a list of T cell receptor beta chains from one sample in a study of shared clonotypes between healthy human individuals. Profiling relied on immunoSEQ multiplex PCR, and the TCRdb table lists in-frame clones only, not all of them. Here the sample spans about 2 million clones, over 85% being singletons. Sequencing was carried out using naive CD4+ T cells sorted from blood. The receptors were sampled from a man aged 18 to 35 in good health. CDR3s include the opening cysteine and the closing phenylalanine or tryptophan. The order of the fields is CDR3 protein, CDR3 DNA, clone size, D gene, CDR3 length, J gene, V gene. D genes are given only for firm matches. Clone sizes are given selectively: once, few, many, or a class where the clone is expanded.

CDR3: CASSSQGATNEKLFF
DNA: TGCGCCAGCAGCTCGCAGGGGGCGACTAATGAAAAACTGTTTTTT
size: .
D: TRBD1
length: 15
J: TRBJ1-4
V: TRBV5-1

CDR3: CASSQDKGTQPQHF
DNA: TGCGCCAGCAGCCAAGATAAGGGGACTCAGCCCCAGCATTTT
size: .
D: .
length: 14
J: TRBJ1-5
V: TRBV4-3

CDR3: CASSYAGTETQYF
DNA: TGTGCCAGCAGTTACGCGGGAACGGAGACCCAGTACTTC
size: .
D: .
length: 13
J: TRBJ2-5
V: TRBV6-6

CDR3: CASTPNGANYGYTF
DNA: TGTGCCAGCACCCCCAACGGGGCTAACTATGGCTACACCTTC
size: .
D: .
length: 14
J: TRBJ1-2
V: TRBV5-4

CDR3: CASSLVGGSDTQYF
DNA: TGTGCCAGCAGCTTAGTTGGGGGCAGCGATACGCAGTATTTT
size: .
D: .
length: 14
J: TRBJ2-3
V: TRBV7-9

CDR3: CASSLPTESFYYGYTF
DNA: TGTGCCAGCAGTCTCCCAACTGAGAGCTTTTACTATGGCTACACCTTC
size: .
D: .
length: 16
J: TRBJ1-2
V: TRBV28

CDR3: CASSQEGRRTNSYEQYF
DNA: TGTGCCAGCAGCCAAGAGGGTCGTAGGACGAACTCCTACGAGCAGTACTTC
size: .
D: .
length: 17
J: TRBJ2-7
V: TRBV4-2

CDR3: CASSKDFRNRVNTEAFF
DNA: TGTGCCAGCAGCAAAGACTTTAGGAACAGGGTGAACACTGAAGCTTTCTTT
size: .
D: .
length: 17
J: TRBJ1-1
V: TRBV21-1

CDR3: CASSQDMQGAQYSPLHF
DNA: TGTGCCAGCAGCCAAGATATGCAGGGGGCTCAGTATTCACCCCTCCACTTT
size: .
D: TRBD1
length: 17
J: TRBJ1-6
V: TRBV4-2

CDR3: CASSQDPTSGIGTQYF
DNA: TGCGCCAGCAGCCAGGACCCGACTAGCGGGATCGGTACGCAGTATTTT
size: .
D: TRBD2
length: 16
J: TRBJ2-3
V: TRBV4-3

CDR3: CASRTSQVMDSPLHF
DNA: TGTGCCAGCAGGACCTCTCAGGTTATGGATTCACCCCTCCACTTT
size: .
D: .
length: 15
J: TRBJ1-6
V: TRBV6-5

CDR3: CSALGHNIQYF
DNA: TGCAGCGCATTGGGACATAACATTCAGTACTTC
size: few
D: .
length: 11
J: TRBJ2-4
V: TRBV29-1

CDR3: CASGTSGKETQYF
DNA: TGTGCCTCCGGGACTAGCGGGAAAGAGACCCAGTACTTC
size: .
D: TRBD2
length: 13
J: TRBJ2-5
V: TRBV10-3

CDR3: CASSSTGVASPLHF
DNA: TGTGCCAGCAGTTCAACAGGGGTCGCGTCACCCCTCCACTTT
size: .
D: TRBD1
length: 14
J: TRBJ1-6
V: TRBV6-5

CDR3: CAWSLAGYYEQYF
DNA: TGTGCCTGGAGTCTAGCGGGATACTACGAGCAGTACTTC
size: .
D: TRBD2
length: 13
J: TRBJ2-7
V: TRBV30

CDR3: CACEGGGLSGNTIYF
DNA: TGTGCCTGTGAAGGAGGCGGACTCTCTGGAAACACCATATATTTT
size: .
D: .
length: 15
J: TRBJ1-3
V: TRBV30

CDR3: CASSLDYVKDEQFF
DNA: TGTGCCAGCAGCTTAGATTACGTGAAGGATGAGCAGTTCTTC
size: .
D: .
length: 14
J: TRBJ2-1
V: TRBV11-2